This entry features one TCR beta chain sequence. Its antigen is unknown. This record belongs to a study of blood T cells in healthy people across ages. Notes on the study in general: Possibly confounding the expanded clonotype changes was the fact that donor CMV status was unknown. Comparison with aged donors showed that long-lived donors had more naive CD4+ cells and higher diversity.

The CDR3 is made up of 13 amino acids. V dropped 0 bases and J dropped 5 bases, with 8 bases sitting between them. The germline V gene has CDR1 SGDLS and CDR2 YYNGEE. Alongside a J-beta primer mix, a sample-barcoded 5' primer served in a second PCR lasting about 7 to 11 cycles. In TCRdb, the 5' RACE reads were re-called with MiXCR into one record per CDR3 protein. Found here are around 1,000,000 distinct CDR3 sequences, under 30% of them singletons; the top ten hold approximately 0.75%. The same data also contributed to another study, on T cells of mothers and their children. As that study records: Three healthy Caucasian mothers and their six children were the donors. Related and unrelated pairs show similar thymic shaping of TCR recombination output.

The chain combines TRBV9 with TRBJ2-5; D may be TRBD1 (6 bases). The specimen was blood. This TCR derives from a girl aged 2 to 9 in good health. DNA of the CDR3: TGTGCCAGCAGCGTAGACAGGGTGGAGACCCAGTACTTC. Residues: CASSVDRVETQYF.